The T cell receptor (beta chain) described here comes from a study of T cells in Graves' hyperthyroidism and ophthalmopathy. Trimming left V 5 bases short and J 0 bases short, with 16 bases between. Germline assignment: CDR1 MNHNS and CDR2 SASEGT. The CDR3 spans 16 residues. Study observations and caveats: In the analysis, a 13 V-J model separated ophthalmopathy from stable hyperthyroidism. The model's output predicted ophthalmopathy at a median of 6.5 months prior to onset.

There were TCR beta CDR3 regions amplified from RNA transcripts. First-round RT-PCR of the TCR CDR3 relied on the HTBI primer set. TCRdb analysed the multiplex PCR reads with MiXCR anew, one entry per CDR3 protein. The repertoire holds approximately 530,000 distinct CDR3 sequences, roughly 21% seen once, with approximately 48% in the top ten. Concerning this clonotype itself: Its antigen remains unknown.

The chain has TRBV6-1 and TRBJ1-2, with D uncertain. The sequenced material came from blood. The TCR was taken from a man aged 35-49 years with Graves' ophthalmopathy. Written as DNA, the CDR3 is TGTGCCAGCAGTTTGGTTATGGGGTCCTCTAACTATGGCTACACCTTC. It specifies CASSLVMGSSNYGYTF.